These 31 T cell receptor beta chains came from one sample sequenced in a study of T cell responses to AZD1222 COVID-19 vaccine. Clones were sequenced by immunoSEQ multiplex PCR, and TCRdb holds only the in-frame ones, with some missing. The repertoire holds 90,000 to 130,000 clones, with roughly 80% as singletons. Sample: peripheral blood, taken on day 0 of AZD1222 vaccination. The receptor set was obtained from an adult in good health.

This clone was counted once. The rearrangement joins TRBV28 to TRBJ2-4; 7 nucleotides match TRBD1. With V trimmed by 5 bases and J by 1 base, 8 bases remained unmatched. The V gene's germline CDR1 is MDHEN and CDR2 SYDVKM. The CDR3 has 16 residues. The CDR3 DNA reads TGTGCCAGCAGTCCACAGGGGCCTTCGGCCAAAAACATTCAGTACTTC. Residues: CASSPQGPSAKNIQYF.

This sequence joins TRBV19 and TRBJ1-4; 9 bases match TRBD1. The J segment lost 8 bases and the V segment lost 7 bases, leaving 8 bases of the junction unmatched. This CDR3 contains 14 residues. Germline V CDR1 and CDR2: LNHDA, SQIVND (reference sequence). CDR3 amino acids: CASTMGDRAEKLFF. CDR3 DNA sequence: TGTGCCAGTACCATGGGGGACAGGGCCGAAAAACTGTTTTTT. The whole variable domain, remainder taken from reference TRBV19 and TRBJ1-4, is DGGITQSPKYLFRKEGQNVTLSCEQNLNHDAMYWYRQDPGQGLRLIYYSQIVNDFQKGDIAEGYSVSREKKESFPLTVTSAQKNPTAFYLCASTMGDRAEKLFFGSGTQLSVL.

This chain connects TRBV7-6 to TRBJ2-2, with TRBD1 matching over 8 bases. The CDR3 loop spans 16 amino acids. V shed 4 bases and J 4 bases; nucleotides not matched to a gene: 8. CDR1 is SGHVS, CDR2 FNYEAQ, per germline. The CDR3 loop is CASSSPDRAGTGELFF. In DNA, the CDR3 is TGTGCCAGCAGCTCCCCGGACAGGGCGGGCACCGGGGAGCTGTTTTTT.

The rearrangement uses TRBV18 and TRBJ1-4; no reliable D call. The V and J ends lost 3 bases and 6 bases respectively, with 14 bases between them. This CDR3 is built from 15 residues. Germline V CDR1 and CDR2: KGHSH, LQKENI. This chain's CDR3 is CASSPRGGRDEKLFF. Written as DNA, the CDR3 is TGTGCCAGCTCACCGAGAGGCGGAAGAGATGAAAAACTGTTTTTT.

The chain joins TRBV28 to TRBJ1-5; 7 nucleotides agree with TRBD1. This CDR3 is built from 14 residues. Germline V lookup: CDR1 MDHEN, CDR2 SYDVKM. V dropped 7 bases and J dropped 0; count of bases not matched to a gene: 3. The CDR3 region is CASTPGGSNQPQHF. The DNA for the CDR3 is TGTGCCAGCACCCCAGGGGGTAGCAATCAGCCCCAGCATTTT.

The chain's CDR3 is CASSIPAATPRSSNQPQHF. The CDR3 DNA reads TGTGCCAGTAGTATCCCCGCGGCGACCCCACGGAGTAGCAATCAGCCCCAGCATTTT. V gene TRBV19 combines with J gene TRBJ1-5; D not certain. Germline loops: CDR1 LNHDA, CDR2 SQIVND (reference sequence). The CDR3 runs to 19 residues. The V end lost 3 bases, the J end lost 0 bases, and 21 bases lay between the germline ends.

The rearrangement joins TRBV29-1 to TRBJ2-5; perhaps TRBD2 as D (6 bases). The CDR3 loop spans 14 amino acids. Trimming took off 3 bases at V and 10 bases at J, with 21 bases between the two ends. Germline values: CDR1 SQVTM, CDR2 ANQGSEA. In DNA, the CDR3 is TGCAGCGTTGAGGTTAATGGCAGGGAGGAAAGCCAGTACTTC. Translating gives CSVEVNGREESQYF.

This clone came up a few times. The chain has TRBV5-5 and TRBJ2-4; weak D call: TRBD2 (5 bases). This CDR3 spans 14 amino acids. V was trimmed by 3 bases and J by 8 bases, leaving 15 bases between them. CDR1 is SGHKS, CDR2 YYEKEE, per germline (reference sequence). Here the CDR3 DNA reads TGTGCCAGCAGCTCCTCCGGAGGTCGTCACATTCAGTACTTC. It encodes CASSSSGGRHIQYF.

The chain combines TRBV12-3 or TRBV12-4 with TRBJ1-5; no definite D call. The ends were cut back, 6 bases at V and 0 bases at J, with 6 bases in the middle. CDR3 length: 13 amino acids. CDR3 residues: CASSRNSNQPQHF. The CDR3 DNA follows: TGTGCCAGCAGCCGCAATAGCAATCAGCCCCAGCATTTT.

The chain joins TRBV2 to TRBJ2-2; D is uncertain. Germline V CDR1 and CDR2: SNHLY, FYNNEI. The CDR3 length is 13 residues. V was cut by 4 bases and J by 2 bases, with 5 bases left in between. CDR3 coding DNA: TGTGCCAGCAGTGCTTCTAACACCGGGGAGCTGTTTTTT. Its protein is CASSASNTGELFF.

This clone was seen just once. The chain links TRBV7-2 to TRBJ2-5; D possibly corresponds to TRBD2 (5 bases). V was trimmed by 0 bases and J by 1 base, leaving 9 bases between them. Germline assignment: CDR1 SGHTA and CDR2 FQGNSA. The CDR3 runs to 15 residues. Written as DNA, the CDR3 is TGTGCCAGCAGCTTAGCATCGGGAACCCAAGAGACCCAGTACTTC. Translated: CASSLASGTQETQYF.

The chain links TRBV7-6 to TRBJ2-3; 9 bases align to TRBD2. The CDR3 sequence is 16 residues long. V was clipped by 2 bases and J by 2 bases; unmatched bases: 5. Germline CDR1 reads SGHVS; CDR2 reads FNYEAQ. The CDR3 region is CASSLRSSGITDTQYF. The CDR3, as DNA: TGTGCCAGCAGCTTAAGGTCTAGCGGGATCACAGATACGCAGTATTTT.

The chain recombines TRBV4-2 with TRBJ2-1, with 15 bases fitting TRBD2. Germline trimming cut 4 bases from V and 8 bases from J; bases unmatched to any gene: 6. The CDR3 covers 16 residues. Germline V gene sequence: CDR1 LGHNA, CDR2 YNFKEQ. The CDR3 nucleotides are TGTGCCAGCAGCCTACGGACTAGCGGGGGGGCGCATGAGCAGTTCTTC. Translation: CASSLRTSGGAHEQFF.

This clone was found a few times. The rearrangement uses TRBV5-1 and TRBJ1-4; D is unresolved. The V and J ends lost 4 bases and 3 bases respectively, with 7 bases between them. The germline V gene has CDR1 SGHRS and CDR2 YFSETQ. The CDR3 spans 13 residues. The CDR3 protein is CASSPLANEKLFF. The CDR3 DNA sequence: TGCGCCAGCAGCCCGTTAGCTAATGAAAAACTGTTTTTT.

In DNA, the CDR3 is TGTGCCACCAGTGATCCATCGGCGGGAGTCCTTAATACGCAGTATTTT. Amino acids: CATSDPSAGVLNTQYF. The chain has TRBV24-1 and TRBJ2-3, with 7 positions matching TRBD2. The V gene end was trimmed by 3 bases and the J gene end by 7 bases; junction bases not matched to a gene: 12. The CDR3 runs 16 residues. In germline, CDR1 is KGHDR, CDR2 SFDVKD.

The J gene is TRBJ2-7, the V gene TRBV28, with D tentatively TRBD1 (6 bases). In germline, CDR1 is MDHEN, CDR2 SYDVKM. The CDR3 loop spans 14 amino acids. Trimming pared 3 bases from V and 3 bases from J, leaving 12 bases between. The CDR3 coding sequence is TGTGCCAGCAGTTTCCATCACAGGGACTACGAGCAGTACTTC. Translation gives CASSFHHRDYEQYF.

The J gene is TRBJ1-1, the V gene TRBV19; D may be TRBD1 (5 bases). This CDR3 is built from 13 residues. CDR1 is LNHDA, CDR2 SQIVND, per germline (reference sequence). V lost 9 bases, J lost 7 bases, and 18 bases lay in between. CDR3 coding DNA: TGTGCCAGCAGCTATGTGGGGCAGGATGAAGCTTTCTTT. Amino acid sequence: CASSYVGQDEAFF. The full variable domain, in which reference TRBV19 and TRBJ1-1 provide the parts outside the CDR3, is DGGITQSPKYLFRKEGQNVTLSCEQNLNHDAMYWYRQDPGQGLRLIYYSQIVNDFQKGDIAEGYSVSREKKESFPLTVTSAQKNPTAFYLCASSYVGQDEAFFGQGTRLTVV.

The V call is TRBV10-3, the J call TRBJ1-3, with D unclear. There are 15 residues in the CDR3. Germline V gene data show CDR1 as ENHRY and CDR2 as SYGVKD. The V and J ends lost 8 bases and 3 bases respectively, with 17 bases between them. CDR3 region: CAIRVAGDSGNTIYF. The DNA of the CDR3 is TGTGCCATCCGAGTGGCCGGTGATAGTGGAAACACCATATATTTT.

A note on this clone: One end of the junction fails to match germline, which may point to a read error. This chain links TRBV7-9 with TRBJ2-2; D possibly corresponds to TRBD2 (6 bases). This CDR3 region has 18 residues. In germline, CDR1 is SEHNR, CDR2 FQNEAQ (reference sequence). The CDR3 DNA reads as TGTGCCAGCGGCTTCCAGGCTACTAGCAGGAGGGCCGCCGGGGAGCTGTTTTTT. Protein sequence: CASGFQATSRRAAGELFF. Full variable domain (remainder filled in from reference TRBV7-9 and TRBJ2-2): DTGVSQNPRHKITKRGQNVTFRCDPISEHNRLYWYRQTLGQGPEFLTYFQNEAQLEKSRLLSDRFSAERPKGSFSTLEIQRTEQGDSAMYLCASGFQATSRRAAGELFFGEGSRLTVL.

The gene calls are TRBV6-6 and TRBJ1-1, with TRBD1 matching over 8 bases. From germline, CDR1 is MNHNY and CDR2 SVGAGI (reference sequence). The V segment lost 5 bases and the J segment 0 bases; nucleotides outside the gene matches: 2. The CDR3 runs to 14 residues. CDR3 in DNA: TGTGCCAGCAGTCCAGGGGGCATGAACACTGAAGCTTTCTTT. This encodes CASSPGGMNTEAFF.

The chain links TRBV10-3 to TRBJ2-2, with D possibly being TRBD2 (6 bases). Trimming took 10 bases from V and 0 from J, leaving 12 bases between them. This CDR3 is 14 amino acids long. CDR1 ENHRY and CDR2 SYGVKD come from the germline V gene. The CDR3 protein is CASGTFPNTGELFF. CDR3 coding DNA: TGTGCCAGCGGGACGTTTCCGAACACCGGGGAGCTGTTTTTT.

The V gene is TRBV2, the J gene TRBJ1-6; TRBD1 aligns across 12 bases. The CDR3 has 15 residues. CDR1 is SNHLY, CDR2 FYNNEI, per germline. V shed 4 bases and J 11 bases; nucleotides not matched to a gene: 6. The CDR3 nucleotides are TGTGCCAGCAGTGTGGGACAGGGGGCAGGTACACCCCTCCACTTT. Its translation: CASSVGQGAGTPLHF.

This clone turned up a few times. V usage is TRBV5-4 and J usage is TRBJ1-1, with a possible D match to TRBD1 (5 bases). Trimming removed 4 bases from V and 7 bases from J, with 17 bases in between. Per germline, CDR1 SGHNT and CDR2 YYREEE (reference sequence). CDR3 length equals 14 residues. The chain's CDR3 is CASSGTEGILEAFF. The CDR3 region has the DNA TGTGCCAGCAGCGGGACTGAGGGGATTCTTGAAGCTTTCTTT.

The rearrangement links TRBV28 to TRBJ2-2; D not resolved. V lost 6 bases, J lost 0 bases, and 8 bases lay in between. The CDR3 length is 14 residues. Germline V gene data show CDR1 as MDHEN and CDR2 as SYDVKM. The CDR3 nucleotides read TGTGCCAGCAGGATCGGGTCGAACACCGGGGAGCTGTTTTTT. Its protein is CASRIGSNTGELFF.

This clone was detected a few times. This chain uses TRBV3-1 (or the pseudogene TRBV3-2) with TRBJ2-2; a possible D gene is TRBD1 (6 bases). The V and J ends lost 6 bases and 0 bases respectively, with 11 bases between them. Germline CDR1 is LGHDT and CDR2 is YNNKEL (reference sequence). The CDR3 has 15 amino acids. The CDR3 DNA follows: TGTGCCAGCAGGACCGGGACACCGAACACCGGGGAGCTGTTTTTT. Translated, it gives CASRTGTPNTGELFF.

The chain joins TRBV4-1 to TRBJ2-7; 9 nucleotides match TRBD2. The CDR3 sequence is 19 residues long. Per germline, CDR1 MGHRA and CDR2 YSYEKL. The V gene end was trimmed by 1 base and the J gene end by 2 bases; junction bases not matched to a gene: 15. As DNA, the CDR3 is TGCGCCAGCAGCCAAGGAACATTTCGCGGGAGGGCCGTAGCCTACGAGCAGTACTTC. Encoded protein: CASSQGTFRGRAVAYEQYF.

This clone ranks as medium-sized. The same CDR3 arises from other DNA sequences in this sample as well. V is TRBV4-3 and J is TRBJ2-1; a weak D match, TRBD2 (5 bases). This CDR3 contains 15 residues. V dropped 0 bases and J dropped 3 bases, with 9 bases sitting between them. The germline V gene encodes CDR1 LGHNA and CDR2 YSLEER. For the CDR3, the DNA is TGCGCCAGCAGCCAAGATCTAGGACTCTACAATGAGCAGTTCTTC. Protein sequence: CASSQDLGLYNEQFF.

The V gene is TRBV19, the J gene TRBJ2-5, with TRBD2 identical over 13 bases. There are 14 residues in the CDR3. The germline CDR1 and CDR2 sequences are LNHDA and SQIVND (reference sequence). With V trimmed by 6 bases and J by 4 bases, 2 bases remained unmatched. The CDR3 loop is CASSTSGRGETQYF. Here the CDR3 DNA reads TGTGCCAGTAGCACTAGCGGGAGGGGAGAGACCCAGTACTTC.

The DNA of the CDR3 is TGTGCCAGCAGCTTAGCGATCGGGGGGTACCATCAGCCCCAGCATTTT. Its protein product is CASSLAIGGYHQPQHF. The chain carries TRBV7-8 and TRBJ1-5; tentatively, D is TRBD1 (5 bases). V dropped 0 bases and J dropped 5 bases, with 14 bases sitting between them. From germline, CDR1 is SGHVS and CDR2 FQNEAQ. This CDR3 comprises 16 residues.

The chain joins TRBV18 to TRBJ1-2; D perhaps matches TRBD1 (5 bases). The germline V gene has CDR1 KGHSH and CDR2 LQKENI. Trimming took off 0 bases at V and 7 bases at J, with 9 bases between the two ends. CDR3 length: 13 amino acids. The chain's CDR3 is CASSPPNRRGYTF. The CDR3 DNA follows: TGTGCCAGCTCACCACCGAACAGGCGTGGCTACACCTTC.

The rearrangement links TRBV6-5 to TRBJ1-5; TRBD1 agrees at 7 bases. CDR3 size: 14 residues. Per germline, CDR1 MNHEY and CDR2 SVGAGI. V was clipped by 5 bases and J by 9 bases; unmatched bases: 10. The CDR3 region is CASSIDREIGPQHF. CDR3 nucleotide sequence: TGTGCCAGCAGTATTGACAGGGAGATAGGGCCCCAGCATTTT.